This T cell receptor (beta chain) comes out of a study of shared clonotypes between healthy human individuals. Remarks on this clone: The target antigen is unknown.

Selected positively for CCR7 and CD45RO-negative, naive CD8 cells excluded terminally differentiated effector memory CD45RA+ cells. The CDR3 length is 18 residues. J lost 3 bases, V lost 8 bases, and 16 bases had no gene match. Per the germline V gene, CDR1 is MDHEN and CDR2 is SYDVKM. Study-wide results and caveats: Sharing across four donors was seen in roughly 5.2% of naive CD4 clonotypes. When compared with the clonotypes that were shared by all four sorted-subset donors, the non-shared clonotypes turned out to have lower generation probabilities.

In the original processing: From ImmunoSEQ came sequences covering only the junction and carrying no quality scores, so filtering differed. The assay was immunoSEQ multiplex PCR, and TCRdb's table has in-frame clones only and misses some. D and trimming were read from the DNA, whereas the V and J calls and clone size are those reported in that table. The table shows approximately 810,000 clones, with almost 95% occurring only once. The chain recombines TRBV28 with TRBJ2-6, with 7 bases fitting TRBD1. The receptor comes from a man younger than 40 in good health. The sequenced sample consisted of naive CD8+ T cells sorted from blood. The CDR3 DNA follows: TGTGCCAGCTTTACTTCTCGGGTGACAGGGAATGGGGCCAACGTCCTGACTTTC. Its protein is CASFTSRVTGNGANVLTF. Looking up the rest from reference TRBV28 and TRBJ2-6 gives the full variable domain: DVKVTQSSRYLVKRTGEKVFLECVQDMDHENMFWYRQDPGLGLRLIYFSYDVKMKEKGDIPEGYSVSREKKERFSLILESASTNQTSMYLCASFTSRVTGNGANVLTFGAGSRLTVL.